This T cell receptor beta chain stems from a study of cytomegalovirus exposure and HLA in healthy donors. In the study overall: An early data release held approximately 85 million unique TCRs from HLA-typed donors. Findings of the study overall: It was only CMV serostatus that was available as immune exposure information. Per published accounts, TCR beta sequences correctly predicted the HLA-A and HLA-B alleles of most subjects. Most likely, a cluster of highly shared sequence variants arose as a sequencing artifact.

Vbeta (60) and Jbeta (13) primers were used in the PCR. Sequencing used immunoSEQ multiplex PCR; TCRdb keeps in-frame clones, though not all of them. Among over 200,000 clones listed, 60% to 80% were seen once. Note on this clone: The antigen is not known.

The CDR3 is 13 residues long. Germline CDR1 MDHEN, CDR2 SYDVKM. V was shortened by 7 bases and J by 5 bases, with 14 bases between the two germline ends. The receptor was isolated from a male donor in good health and CMV-seronegative. Sequencing was done on a sample of PBMCs. The rearrangement links TRBV28 to TRBJ1-1, with a tentative D call TRBD1 (6 bases). CDR3 DNA: TGTGCCAGCATCGGGGGGGCCGAGACTGAAGCTTTCTTT. Encoded protein: CASIGGAETEAFF.